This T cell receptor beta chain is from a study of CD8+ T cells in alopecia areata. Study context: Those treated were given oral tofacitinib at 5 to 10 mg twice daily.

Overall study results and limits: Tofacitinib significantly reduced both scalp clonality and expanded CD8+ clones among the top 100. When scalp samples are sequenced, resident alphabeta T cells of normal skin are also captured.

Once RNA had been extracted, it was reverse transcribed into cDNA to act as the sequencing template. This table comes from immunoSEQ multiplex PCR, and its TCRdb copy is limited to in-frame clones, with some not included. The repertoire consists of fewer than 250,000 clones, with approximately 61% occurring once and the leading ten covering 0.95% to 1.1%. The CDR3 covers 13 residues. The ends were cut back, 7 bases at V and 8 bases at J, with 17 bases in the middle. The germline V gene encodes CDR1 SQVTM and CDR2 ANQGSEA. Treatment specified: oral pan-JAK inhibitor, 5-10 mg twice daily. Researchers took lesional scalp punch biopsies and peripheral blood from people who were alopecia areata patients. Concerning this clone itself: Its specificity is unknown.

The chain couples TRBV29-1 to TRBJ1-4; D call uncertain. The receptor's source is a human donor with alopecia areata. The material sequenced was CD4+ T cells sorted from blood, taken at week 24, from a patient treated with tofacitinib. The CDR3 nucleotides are TGCAGCGCCTGTTTGGACCTTAGGGAAAAACTGTTTTTT. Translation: CSACLDLREKLFF.